This is a list of T cell receptor beta chains from one sample in a study of shared clonotypes between healthy human individuals. Data came from immunoSEQ multiplex PCR; TCRdb stores just in-frame clones and leaves some out. The data show about 600,000 clones, around 97% seen once. The sequencing input was naive CD4+ T cells sorted from blood. These receptor sequences come from a woman between 25 and 40 years old in good health. Each CDR3 is given with its conserved first and last residue. The order of the fields is D gene, V gene, clone size, CDR3 length, J gene, CDR3 DNA, CDR3 protein. The D gene is left open where the match is weak. Some rows mark clone size as missing; the rest say once, few, many or name a class of expanded clone.

NA	TRBV9	NA	17	TRBJ2-2	TGTGCCAGCAGCGTCTCAGGGGGGTTCGCGAACACCGGGGAGCTGTTTTTT	CASSVSGGFANTGELFF
TRBD1	TRBV28	NA	15	TRBJ1-5	TGTGCCAGCAGCCAACAAGGACAGGGAAATCAGCCCCAGCATTTT	CASSQQGQGNQPQHF
TRBD2	TRBV27	NA	14	TRBJ2-7	TGTGCCAGCAGTAGGGCTAGCGGGAGCTACGAGCAGTACTTC	CASSRASGSYEQYF
TRBD1	TRBV7-8	NA	15	TRBJ2-5	TGTGCCAGCAGCAAATACGGGACAGGGAAAGAGACCCAGTACTTC	CASSKYGTGKETQYF
NA	TRBV5-1	few	14	TRBJ2-2	TGCGCCAGCAGCTCATCCTTAGACACCGGGGAGCTGTTTTTT	CASSSSLDTGELFF
TRBD1	TRBV7-9	NA	16	TRBJ2-7	TGTGCCAGCAGAGGACAAGGGACAGCCTACTCCTACGAGCAGTACTTC	CASRGQGTAYSYEQYF
TRBD1	TRBV28	NA	13	TRBJ1-1	TGTGCCAGCAGTCGACAGGGGAGAGTGGATGCTTTCTTT	CASSRQGRVDAFF
NA	TRBV5-1	NA	19	TRBJ2-6	TGCGCCAGCAGCTTGGAAGCGCAGGGGTCAATCTCTGGGGCCAACGTCCTGACTTTC	CASSLEAQGSISGANVLTF
TRBD1	TRBV18	NA	14	TRBJ1-5	TGTGCCAGCTCCCGGGGGGACAGTAATCAGCCCCAGCATTTT	CASSRGDSNQPQHF
TRBD2	TRBV4-2	NA	20	TRBJ2-2	TGTGCCAGCAGCCAGACGTTATTCTATCAGGGGACTAGCGGGGTCGGGGAGCTGTTTTTT	CASSQTLFYQGTSGVGELFF
TRBD2	TRBV4-1	NA	16	TRBJ2-7	TGCGCCAGCAGCCAGTCTGAGGCGGGAGTCGTTTACGAGCAGTACTTC	CASSQSEAGVVYEQYF
NA	TRBV5-1	NA	16	TRBJ1-2	TGCGCCAGCAGCTTGGCGTCGGGGGAAGGTCACTATGGCTACACCTTC	CASSLASGEGHYGYTF
NA	TRBV28	NA	14	TRBJ1-5	TGTGCCAGCAGATCTAGGGTCAGCAATCAGCCCCAGCATTTT	CASRSRVSNQPQHF
TRBD1	TRBV29-1	NA	15	TRBJ2-2	TGCAGCGTTGAACGACAGGGGAAGGGTGGCGGGGAGCTGTTTTTT	CSVERQGKGGGELFF
TRBD2	TRBV4-1	NA	18	TRBJ2-2	TGCGCCAGCAGCCCCCCCCGGAAGACTAGCGGAAACACCGGGGAGCTGTTTTTT	CASSPPRKTSGNTGELFF
TRBD2	TRBV29-1	NA	13	TRBJ2-1	TGCAGCGGAAGAGCCGGGGGGGCCAATGAGCAGTTCTTC	CSGRAGGANEQFF
TRBD2	TRBV5-1	once	16	TRBJ2-3	TGCGCCAGCAGCTTGGTTGTGACTAGCGGGAGTGATACGCAGTATTTT	CASSLVVTSGSDTQYF
TRBD1	TRBV7-9	NA	14	TRBJ1-1	TGTGCCAGCAGCCGGGACAGGGTGGGCACTGAAGCTTTCTTT	CASSRDRVGTEAFF
NA	TRBV27	NA	15	TRBJ1-3	TGTGCCAGCAGTACCAGATCCAAATCTGGAAACACCATATATTTT	CASSTRSKSGNTIYF
NA	TRBV6-1	NA	13	TRBJ2-7	TGTGCCAGCAGTGAGGACAGAAGATACGAGCAGTACTTC	CASSEDRRYEQYF
TRBD1	TRBV13	NA	15	TRBJ2-5	TGTGCCAGCAGCTTAGAGACAGGGGGACAAGAGACCCAGTACTTC	CASSLETGGQETQYF
NA	TRBV11-2	NA	14	TRBJ1-2	TGTGCCAGCAGCTTAGATACGGCGGCTTATGGCTACACCTTC	CASSLDTAAYGYTF
NA	TRBV18	NA	14	TRBJ2-2	TGTGCCAGCTCACCGGACACTCGGACCGGGGAGCTGTTTTTT	CASSPDTRTGELFF
NA	TRBV7-9	NA	14	TRBJ2-5	TGTGCCAGCAGCCTACAGGGGCGGGGAGAGACCCAGTACTTC	CASSLQGRGETQYF
TRBD1	TRBV2	NA	15	TRBJ2-2	TGTGCCAGTACAGTACAGGGGGCCTCCACCGGGGAGCTGTTTTTT	CASTVQGASTGELFF
NA	TRBV6-1	NA	12	TRBJ2-7	TGTGCCAGCAGTGACCAAATTCTCGAGCAGTACTTC	CASSDQILEQYF